This T cell receptor (beta chain) was documented in a study of immune evolution from preneoplasia to lung adenocarcinoma (dated by TCRdb to the early 2020s). Background for the entire study: No AAH lesions showed HLA loss of heterozygosity, compared with 6% to 8% of AIS, approximately 15% of MIA and 30% to 35% of ADC lesions. The study combined immune gene expression, TCR sequencing and multiplex immunofluorescence to profile immune contexture across lung adenocarcinoma precursors and invasive adenocarcinoma. Resected precursor lesions (AAH, AIS, MIA) and invasive adenocarcinomas were compared against paired morphologically normal lung tissue. The sample size depended on which specimens were available, not on a prior power calculation. The immune data were combined with whole exome sequencing and methylation data from the same cohort of nodules. The overall cohort comprised 40 to 60 patients with pulmonary nodules who underwent surgical resection. TCR sequencing data were obtained from around 51 patients. The study reported that roughly 110 samples were used for TCR sequencing. Class I HLA alleles were inferred from exome data with POLYSOLVER, and allele-specific HLA loss was detected with LOHHLA.

Resection was performed on patients in Japan or China between the mid-2010s and the late 2010s. Histologic diagnosis of each case was confirmed independently by two lung cancer pathologists on H&E slides. Premalignant or tumor cells were enriched for nucleic acid extraction by macro-dissection performed after pathologic assessment. DNA was isolated from FFPE tissue using the AllPrep DNA/RNA FFPE Kit. Notes on this clone: The antigen it recognizes is unknown. No base quality information exists; no much larger clone differs at one position.

TCR beta CDR3 regions were sequenced from DNA using the immunoSEQ hsTCRbeta Kit. The published analysis was carried out like this. TCR sequencing data were analysed with the ImmunoSEQ Analyzer. T cell clonality was defined as 1 minus Pielou's evenness, calculated on productive rearrangements. To measure T cell diversity, the inverse Simpson index was applied to productive templates. T cell density was defined as TCR beta template counts normalized to usable DNA, with usable DNA estimated by amplification and sequencing of housekeeping genes. Two-sided Kruskal-Wallis tests were used to compare TCR metrics across histologic stages. TCRdb carries this immuneACCESS record with in-frame sequences only. Its versions omit some clonotypes, under half of them owing to an unresolved V gene in the studies checked, with the rest unexplained. Clonal size and the V and J genes are those of that table, whereas D and trimming came from the DNA. For this sample there are 9,000 to 10,000 clones; about three quarters appear just once. Almost 5% of the sample is taken by the ten largest.

Findings and caveats that apply to the study as a whole: The highest top T cell clone frequencies were observed in normal lung, and a progressive decrease in top T cell clone frequencies appeared to occur from AAH through AIS, MIA and invasive adenocarcinoma. The findings were based on association rather than direct causation, and larger cohorts with long-term follow-up and longitudinal biopsies were deemed needed. Because all patients were from Japan and China, applicability to Western populations was uncertain. The highest clonality was observed in normal lung, whereas higher T cell density and diversity but lower clonality appeared to be present in later-stage lesions. Compared with EGFR-mutant or double wild-type lesions, KRAS-mutant nodules had the highest T cell clonality.

CDR1 and CDR2 are read off the germline V gene (reference sequence) as MNHNY and SVGAGI. From V the trimming removes 6 bases and from J it removes 0 bases, while the gene matches leave 9 bases of the junction unaccounted for. The CDR3 measures 16 amino acids from cysteine to phenylalanine. Here the CDR3 DNA is all that survives: 48 bases in frame from base 1. The sequenced material came from FFPE minimally invasive lung adenocarcinoma tissue. Read against the paper, the sample's cell subset or site label means: micro-invasive lung adenocarcinoma (MIA). The sequence was collected from a person between 65 and 80 years old with lung adenocarcinoma. Some clones in this sample may be carry-over from other donors' samples. The rearranged segments are TRBV6-6 and TRBJ2-7; the junction holds 9 bases that match TRBD2. The bases are TGTGCCAGCAGACGCCCCGGGACTAGCAGCTCCTACGAGCAGTACTTC. Its protein product is CASRRPGTSSSYEQYF.